Listed below are T cell receptor beta chains from one sample, sequenced in a study of PD-1 blockade in classical Hodgkin lymphoma. Repertoires were generated with immunoSEQ multiplex PCR, while TCRdb's copy carries only in-frame clones and drops some. The sample consists of about 110,000 clones, 80% to 90% of them appearing once. This specimen was peripheral blood mononuclear cells (PBMCs), taken before the second cycle of nivolumab. These receptors came from a human donor with classical Hodgkin lymphoma. Each CDR3 is given without its conserved first and last residue. The D gene is left open where the match is weak. Only part of the rows carry a size: once, few, many, or a class if the clone is expanded.

d_gene: NA; v_gene: TRBV28; abundance: NA; CDR3aa: ASSPAYFLDTGELF
d_gene: NA; v_gene: TRBV6-5; abundance: once; CDR3aa: ASSYQGPGTGELF
d_gene: NA; v_gene: TRBV2; abundance: few; CDR3aa: ASSVQEGEKLF
d_gene: TRBD2; v_gene: TRBV29-1; abundance: NA; CDR3aa: SVGLAGAGEQY
d_gene: NA; v_gene: TRBV28; abundance: NA; CDR3aa: ASTSLRAEQY
d_gene: NA; v_gene: TRBV19; abundance: NA; CDR3aa: ASRLGLVGELF
d_gene: TRBD2; v_gene: TRBV5-1; abundance: NA; CDR3aa: ASSFDLAGDWHEQY
d_gene: NA; v_gene: TRBV27; abundance: once; CDR3aa: ASSFGPGGGEAF
d_gene: NA; v_gene: TRBV5-6; abundance: NA; CDR3aa: ASSLGGGTEAF
d_gene: NA; v_gene: TRBV4-1; abundance: NA; CDR3aa: ASSPFGVGYGYT
d_gene: TRBD1; v_gene: TRBV4-1; abundance: NA; CDR3aa: ASSPRQGGESNEKLF
d_gene: TRBD2; v_gene: TRBV5-1; abundance: NA; CDR3aa: ASASGGSNEQF
d_gene: TRBD1; v_gene: TRBV6-6; abundance: NA; CDR3aa: ASRPIQGANYEQY
d_gene: TRBD1; v_gene: TRBV2; abundance: NA; CDR3aa: ASIGGSFYELAKNIQY
d_gene: TRBD1; v_gene: TRBV19; abundance: NA; CDR3aa: ASRKGQGLTGELF
d_gene: TRBD2; v_gene: TRBV4-1; abundance: once; CDR3aa: ASSQSLTSAYNEQF
d_gene: TRBD1; v_gene: TRBV30; abundance: NA; CDR3aa: AWRAGTGKSIISYEQY
d_gene: TRBD2; v_gene: TRBV27; abundance: NA; CDR3aa: ASSGGTSGRPLSREQY
d_gene: NA; v_gene: TRBV30; abundance: NA; CDR3aa: AWGKQGADTQY
d_gene: NA; v_gene: TRBV7-2; abundance: once; CDR3aa: ASSLGQVSEAF
d_gene: NA; v_gene: TRBV6-1; abundance: NA; CDR3aa: ASSPGGWNTEAF
d_gene: TRBD1; v_gene: TRBV9; abundance: NA; CDR3aa: ASRGGDQETQY
d_gene: NA; v_gene: TRBV13; abundance: NA; CDR3aa: ASSPSWTGYEQY
d_gene: TRBD1; v_gene: TRBV14; abundance: NA; CDR3aa: ASSQAGTGGPPPGTGELF
d_gene: TRBD1; v_gene: TRBV2; abundance: NA; CDR3aa: ASGTGDGNEQF
d_gene: NA; v_gene: TRBV30; abundance: NA; CDR3aa: AWSVWRGRDYLEQY
d_gene: TRBD2; v_gene: TRBV6-5; abundance: NA; CDR3aa: ASTSSGIGYDEQF
d_gene: TRBD1; v_gene: TRBV4-3; abundance: NA; CDR3aa: ASSQASGGYEQY
d_gene: TRBD2; v_gene: TRBV9; abundance: NA; CDR3aa: ASSVDLAGGFNEQF
d_gene: NA; v_gene: TRBV14; abundance: once; CDR3aa: ASSRIGEQY
d_gene: TRBD1; v_gene: TRBV5-6; abundance: NA; CDR3aa: ASSLGDREITEAF
d_gene: TRBD2; v_gene: TRBV5-1; abundance: NA; CDR3aa: ASSWGVAGGLGETQY
d_gene: NA; v_gene: TRBV2; abundance: NA; CDR3aa: ASSEQGNTEAF